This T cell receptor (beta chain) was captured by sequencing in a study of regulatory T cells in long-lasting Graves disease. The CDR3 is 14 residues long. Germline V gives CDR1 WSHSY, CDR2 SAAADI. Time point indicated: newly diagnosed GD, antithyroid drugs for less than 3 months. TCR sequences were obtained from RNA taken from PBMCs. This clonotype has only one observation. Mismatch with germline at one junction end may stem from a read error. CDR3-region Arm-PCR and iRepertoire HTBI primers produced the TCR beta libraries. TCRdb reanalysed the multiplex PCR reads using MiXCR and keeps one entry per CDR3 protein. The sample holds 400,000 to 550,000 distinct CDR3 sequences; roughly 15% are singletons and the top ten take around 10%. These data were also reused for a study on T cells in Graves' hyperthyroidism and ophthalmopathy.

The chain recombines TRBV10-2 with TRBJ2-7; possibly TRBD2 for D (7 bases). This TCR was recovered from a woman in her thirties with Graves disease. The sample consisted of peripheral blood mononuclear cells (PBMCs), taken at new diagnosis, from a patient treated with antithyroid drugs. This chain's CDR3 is CASSESGGANEQCF. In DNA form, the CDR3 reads TGCGCCAGCAGTGAGAGTGGGGGGGCAAATGAGCAGTGCTTC.